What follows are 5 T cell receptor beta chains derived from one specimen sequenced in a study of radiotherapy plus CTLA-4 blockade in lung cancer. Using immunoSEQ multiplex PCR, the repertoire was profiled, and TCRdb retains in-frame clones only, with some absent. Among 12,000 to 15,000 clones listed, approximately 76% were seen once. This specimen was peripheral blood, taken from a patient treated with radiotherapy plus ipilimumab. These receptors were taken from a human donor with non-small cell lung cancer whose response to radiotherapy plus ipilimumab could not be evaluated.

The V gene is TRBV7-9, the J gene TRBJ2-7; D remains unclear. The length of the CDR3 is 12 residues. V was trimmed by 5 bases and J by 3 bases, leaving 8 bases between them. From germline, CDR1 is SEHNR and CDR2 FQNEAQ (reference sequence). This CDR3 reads CASSLENYEQYV. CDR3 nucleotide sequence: TGTGCCAGCAGCCTAGAAAACTACGAGCAGTACGTC.

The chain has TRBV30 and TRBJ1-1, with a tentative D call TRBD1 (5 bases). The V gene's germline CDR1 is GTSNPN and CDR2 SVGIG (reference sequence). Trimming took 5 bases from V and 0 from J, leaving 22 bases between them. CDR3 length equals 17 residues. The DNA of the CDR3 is TGTGCCTGGGCCACGGGACTTTCCGATCCCTTGAACACTGAAGCTTTCTTT. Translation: CAWATGLSDPLNTEAFF.

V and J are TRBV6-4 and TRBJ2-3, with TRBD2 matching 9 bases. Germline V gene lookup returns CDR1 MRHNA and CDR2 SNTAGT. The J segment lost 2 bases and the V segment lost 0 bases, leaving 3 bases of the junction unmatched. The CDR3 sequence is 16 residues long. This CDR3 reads CASSDSSGGPTDTQYF. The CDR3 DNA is TGTGCCAGCAGTGACTCGAGCGGGGGGCCCACAGATACGCAGTATTTT.

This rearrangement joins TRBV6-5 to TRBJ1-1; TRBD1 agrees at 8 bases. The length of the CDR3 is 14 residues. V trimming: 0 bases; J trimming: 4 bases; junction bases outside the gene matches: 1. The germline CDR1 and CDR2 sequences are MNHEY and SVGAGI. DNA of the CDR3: TGTGCCAGCAGTTACTCCGGACAGGGCACTGAAGCTTTCTTT. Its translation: CASSYSGQGTEAFF.

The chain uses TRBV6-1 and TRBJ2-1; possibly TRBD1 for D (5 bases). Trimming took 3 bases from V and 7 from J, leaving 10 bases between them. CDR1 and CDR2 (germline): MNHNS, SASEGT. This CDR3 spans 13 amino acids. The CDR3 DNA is TGTGCCAGCAGTGAGACAGTGGGAAATGAGCAGTTCTTC. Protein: CASSETVGNEQFF.